These T cell receptor beta chains were read from a single sample in a study of cytomegalovirus exposure and HLA in healthy donors. This table comes from immunoSEQ multiplex PCR, and its TCRdb copy is limited to in-frame clones, with some not included. The sample yields fewer than 350,000 clones, 70% to 90% seen once. The sample consisted of PBMCs. These receptors originate from a woman between 18 and 29 years old in good health and CMV-seronegative. CDR3s include the opening cysteine and the closing phenylalanine or tryptophan. A D gene is named only where the DNA matches it firmly. Only some rows state a clone size, as once, few, many or a class for expanded clones.

d_gene	j_gene	v_gene	abundance	CDR3nt	CDR3aa
.	TRBJ2-7	TRBV11-2	.	TGTGCCAGCAGCTTAGATCGTGGCAGGGGAAGCGCTTTTGAGCAGTACTTC	CASSLDRGRGSAFEQYF
.	TRBJ2-7	TRBV15	.	TGTGCCACCAGCAGAGATATCGGAAGTGAGAACAGGGCCACCTACGAGCAGTACTTC	CATSRDIGSENRATYEQYF
TRBD2	TRBJ2-7	TRBV13	.	TGTGCCAGCAGCCCCCGGCTAGCGGGTTCCTACGAGCAGTACTTC	CASSPRLAGSYEQYF
.	TRBJ2-5	TRBV5-1	once	TGCGCCAGCAGCTCTACAGGGCAAGAGACCCAGTACTTC	CASSSTGQETQYF
.	TRBJ2-6	TRBV4-3	.	TGCGCCAGCAGCCAAGAGAACGAGGGATCTGGGGCCAACGTCCTGACTTTC	CASSQENEGSGANVLTF
TRBD2	TRBJ2-7	TRBV28	.	TGTGCCAGCACCGAAGCGGGGAACTCCTACGAGCAGTACTTC	CASTEAGNSYEQYF
TRBD2	TRBJ2-3	TRBV30	.	TGTGCCTTTTCTAGCGGCTCGGGCACAGATACGCAGTATTTT	CAFSSGSGTDTQYF
.	TRBJ2-1	TRBV6-4	.	TGTGCCAGCAGTACAGGACAGCAAAATGAGCAGTTCTTC	CASSTGQQNEQFF
.	TRBJ2-2	TRBV6-1	.	TGTGCCAGCCGCCGCGCCTCCTCCGGGGAGCTGTTTTTT	CASRRASSGELFF
.	TRBJ2-2	TRBV6-5	once	TGTGCCAGCAGCCCGGACACATCCCCCACCGGGGAGCTGTTTTTT	CASSPDTSPTGELFF
TRBD2	TRBJ2-7	TRBV28	.	TGTGCCAGCAGCCCGCCCCTCACTAGCGGGGTGTACTTC	CASSPPLTSGVYF